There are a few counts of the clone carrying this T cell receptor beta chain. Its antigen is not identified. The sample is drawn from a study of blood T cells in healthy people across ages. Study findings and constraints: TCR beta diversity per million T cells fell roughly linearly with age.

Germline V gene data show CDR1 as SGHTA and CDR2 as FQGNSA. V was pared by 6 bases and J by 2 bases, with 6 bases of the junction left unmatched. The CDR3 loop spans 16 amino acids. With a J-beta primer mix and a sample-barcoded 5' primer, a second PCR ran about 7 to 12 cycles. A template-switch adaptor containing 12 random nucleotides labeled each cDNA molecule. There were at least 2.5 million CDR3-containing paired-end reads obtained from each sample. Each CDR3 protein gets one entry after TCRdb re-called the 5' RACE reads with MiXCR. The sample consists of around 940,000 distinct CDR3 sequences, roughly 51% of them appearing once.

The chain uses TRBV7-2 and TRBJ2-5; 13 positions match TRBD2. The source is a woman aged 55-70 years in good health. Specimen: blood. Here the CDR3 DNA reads TGTGCCAGCAGTATTAAGGGACTAGCGGGACAAGAGACCCAGTACTTC. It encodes CASSIKGLAGQETQYF.